This entry lists 29 T cell receptor beta chains sequenced from one sample in a study of blood T cell repertoires in COVID-19. Using immunoSEQ multiplex PCR, the repertoire was profiled, and TCRdb retains in-frame clones only, with some absent. This sample carries about 190,000 clones, roughly 84% of them seen once, and the ten largest clones take 3.2%. The sample comprised PBMCs or T cells enriched from blood (not recorded which). The receptor set was obtained from a woman aged 25 to 39 who had recovered from COVID-19.

The chain has TRBV5-1 and TRBJ1-2, with D possibly TRBD1 on 6 matching bases. With 0 bases removed from V and 4 bases from J, the gap between germline ends came to 13 bases. Germline V gives CDR1 SGHRS, CDR2 YFSETQ. The CDR3 runs to 15 residues. CDR3 sequence: CASSLEAGEFYGYTF. DNA of the CDR3: TGCGCCAGCAGCTTGGAAGCAGGGGAATTCTATGGCTACACCTTC.

With regard to this clone: The sample has other DNA sequences that encode this CDR3 too. The genes are TRBV5-1 and TRBJ2-1; 9 bases fit TRBD2. This CDR3 contains 15 residues. Germline trimming cut 0 bases from V and 4 bases from J; bases unmatched to any gene: 2. Germline V gives CDR1 SGHRS, CDR2 YFSETQ. CDR3 DNA sequence: TGCGCCAGCAGCTTGGCAGCGGGGGGATACAATGAGCAGTTCTTC. This sequence encodes CASSLAAGGYNEQFF.

The chain couples TRBV3-1 (or the pseudogene TRBV3-2) to TRBJ2-3; the match to TRBD1 covers 9 bases. The CDR3 loop spans 15 amino acids. Trimming took 0 bases from V and 6 from J; bases not matched to a gene: 4. Looked up from germline, CDR1 is LGHDT and CDR2 is YNNKEL (reference sequence). The CDR3 DNA is TGTGCCAGCAGCCAAGAGGGGACAGGGTCCGATACGCAGTATTTT. Its translation: CASSQEGTGSDTQYF.

J is TRBJ2-7 and V is TRBV28, with TRBD1 matching 12 bases. This CDR3 has 17 residues. CDR1 and CDR2 from the germline V gene are MDHEN and SYDVKM. With V trimmed by 2 bases and J by 1 base, 6 bases remained unmatched. The CDR3: CASSLGTGGKGSYEQYF. The CDR3 DNA reads as TGTGCCAGCAGTTTAGGGACAGGGGGCAAGGGGTCCTACGAGCAGTACTTC.

The gene calls are TRBV2 and TRBJ2-1; 14 bases match TRBD2. The V gene's germline CDR1 is SNHLY and CDR2 FYNNEI. J lost 0 bases, V lost 1 base, and 14 bases had no gene match. This CDR3 comprises 22 residues. The CDR3 DNA is TGTGCCAGCAGTGAAGGCCCCACCGGGACTAGCGGGGGCCCGAGCTCCTACAATGAGCAGTTCTTC. Protein product: CASSEGPTGTSGGPSSYNEQFF.

Here the CDR3 DNA reads TGTGCCAGCAGTTTTCTGGGTCGGGATGGCTACACCTTC. It specifies CASSFLGRDGYTF. This chain joins TRBV28 and TRBJ1-2; no definite D call. CDR1 and CDR2 (germline): MDHEN, SYDVKM. The CDR3 loop spans 13 amino acids. Between the trimmed V and J ends, which lost 3 bases and 6 bases, there was a span of 11 bases.

The CDR3 protein is CASSLTGTPGANVLTF. In DNA, the CDR3 is TGTGCCAGCAGCCTAACAGGGACCCCTGGGGCCAACGTCCTGACTTTC. This chain uses TRBV11-2 with TRBJ2-6; possible D gene TRBD1, 6 bases. Per germline, CDR1 SGHAT and CDR2 FQNNGV. CDR3 length equals 16 residues. V dropped 5 bases and J dropped 2 bases, with 13 bases sitting between them.

The genes are TRBV6-5 and TRBJ1-3; D ambiguous. The CDR3 runs to 14 residues. In germline, CDR1 is MNHEY, CDR2 SVGAGI. Trimming shortened V by 6 bases and J by 1 base, and 10 bases separated the two germline ends. The chain's CDR3 is CASRGLLSGNTIYF. The CDR3 DNA sequence: TGTGCCAGCAGGGGCCTGTTATCTGGAAACACCATATATTTT.

This sequence joins TRBV5-1 and TRBJ2-3; perhaps TRBD1 as D (6 bases). Per germline, CDR1 SGHRS and CDR2 YFSETQ. V was cut by 4 bases and J by 0 bases, with 15 bases left in between. The CDR3 covers 16 residues. The CDR3 DNA reads TGCGCCAGCAGCACGGACAGTTTTTCTAGCACAGATACGCAGTATTTT. This codes for CASSTDSFSSTDTQYF.

The chain uses TRBV10-3 and TRBJ2-5; 14 nucleotides match TRBD2. The germline CDR1 and CDR2 sequences are ENHRY and SYGVKD. The ends lost 6 bases at V and 5 bases at J; junction bases unmatched: 5. The CDR3 sequence is 15 residues long. In DNA form, the CDR3 reads TGTGCCATCAGCCCGGGACTAGCGGGGGTGGAGACCCAGTACTTC. Translation gives CAISPGLAGVETQYF.

The chain employs TRBV5-1 and TRBJ1-2; D is unresolved. V lost 2 bases and J lost 3, with 8 bases in between. Germline V gives CDR1 SGHRS, CDR2 YFSETQ. The CDR3 has 13 amino acids. The CDR3 DNA sequence: TGCGCCAGCAGCTTTCAGGTTGACTATGGCTACACCTTC. Its protein product is CASSFQVDYGYTF.

The sample holds a few counts of this clone. V is TRBV3-1 (or the pseudogene TRBV3-2) and J is TRBJ1-6; 7 bases are shared with TRBD1. CDR1 and CDR2 from the germline V gene are LGHDT and YNNKEL (reference sequence). The CDR3 runs to 15 residues. V lost 3 bases and J lost 7; bases outside the gene matches: 6. CDR3 protein: CASSHTTGFNSPLHF. CDR3 sequence (DNA): TGTGCCAGCAGCCATACGACAGGGTTCAATTCACCCCTCCACTTT.

This sequence joins TRBV3-1 (or the pseudogene TRBV3-2) and TRBJ1-5; no reliable D call. The length of the CDR3 is 15 residues. Germline assignment: CDR1 LGHDT and CDR2 YNNKEL (reference sequence). Trimming removed 0 bases from V and 4 bases from J, with 10 bases in between. CDR3 nucleotides: TGTGCCAGCAGCCAAGACCGGGGTCGGAATCAGCCCCAGCATTTT. Its translation is CASSQDRGRNQPQHF.

V gene TRBV30 combines with J gene TRBJ2-7, with 15 bases fitting TRBD2. The germline V gene encodes CDR1 GTSNPN and CDR2 SVGIG (reference sequence). This CDR3 comprises 16 residues. V trimming: 4 bases; J trimming: 4 bases; junction bases outside the gene matches: 8. CDR3 DNA sequence: TGTGCCTGGACTCGGACTAGCGGGGGGGCATTGTACGAGCAGTACGTC. Protein sequence: CAWTRTSGGALYEQYV.

The CDR3 loop is CAISESDRADEKLFF. In DNA, the CDR3 is TGTGCCATCAGTGAGTCGGACAGGGCGGATGAAAAACTGTTTTTT. This chain links TRBV10-3 with TRBJ1-4, with TRBD1 matching over 8 bases. Trimming at V came to 0 bases and at J to 6 bases, leaving 3 bases not matched to a gene. Germline CDR1 is ENHRY and CDR2 is SYGVKD. This CDR3 has 15 residues.

V usage is TRBV2 and J usage is TRBJ1-2; D is unclear. The CDR3 has 15 residues. Germline CDR1 is SNHLY and CDR2 is FYNNEI. Trimming pared 3 bases from V and 5 bases from J, leaving 16 bases between. CDR3 coding DNA: TGTGCCAGCAGTGAGCCGGGGTCGCCAGGATATGGCTACACCTTC. It encodes CASSEPGSPGYGYTF.

As regards this clone: Other DNA sequences in the sample encode the same CDR3. V usage is TRBV5-1 and J usage is TRBJ1-3, with D tentatively TRBD1 (6 bases). The V gene lost 3 bases and the J gene lost 4 bases, with 8 bases spanning the gap. Germline lookup yields CDR1 SGHRS and CDR2 YFSETQ. This CDR3 region has 13 residues. CDR3 bases: TGCGCCAGCAGCTCACAGGGAGGAAACACCATATATTTT. This translates into CASSSQGGNTIYF.

This clone was counted between two and nine times. V and J are TRBV28 and TRBJ2-2; possible D gene TRBD1, 5 bases. The CDR3 sequence is 14 residues long. V was shortened by 1 base and J by 3 bases, with 6 bases between the two germline ends. Germline V gives CDR1 MDHEN, CDR2 SYDVKM. The CDR3 DNA is TGTGCCAGCAGTTTATCCAGGGACACCGGGGAGCTGTTTTTT. Residues: CASSLSRDTGELFF.

This sequence joins TRBV28 and TRBJ1-3; D remains unclear. CDR3 length: 11 amino acids. V was trimmed by 5 bases and J by 8 bases, leaving 7 bases between them. CDR1 is MDHEN, CDR2 SYDVKM, per germline. As DNA, the CDR3 is TGTGCCAGCAGTATACGGGACACCATATATTTT. Translating gives CASSIRDTIYF.

The CDR3 here is CASSISRGGSNQPQHF. The CDR3 DNA is TGTGCCAGTAGTATTTCTAGGGGAGGAAGCAATCAGCCCCAGCATTTT. The rearrangement links TRBV19 to TRBJ1-5, with a weak D call TRBD1 (5 bases). Germline lookup yields CDR1 LNHDA and CDR2 SQIVND (reference sequence). The CDR3 covers 16 residues. Trimming took off 3 bases at V and 1 base at J, with 13 bases between the two ends.

The chain uses TRBV6-5 and TRBJ1-1; 9 bases map to TRBD1. Germline CDR1 and CDR2: MNHEY and SVGAGI. The CDR3 contains 14 residues. J lost 6 bases, V lost 5 bases, and 7 bases had no gene match. DNA of the CDR3: TGTGCCAGCAGTACGGACAGGGGTTCGGCTGAAGCTTTCTTT. Amino acids: CASSTDRGSAEAFF.

This clone was observed a handful of times. The rearrangement links TRBV10-2 to TRBJ1-5; no clear D. This CDR3 spans 13 amino acids. V gave up 4 bases and J gave up 6 bases, with 10 bases separating them. Germline assignment: CDR1 WSHSY and CDR2 SAAADI. The CDR3 DNA reads TGCGCCAGCAGTGGAGGCGTAGGTCAGCCCCAGCATTTT. This gives the protein CASSGGVGQPQHF.

The chain recombines TRBV19 with TRBJ1-2; 8 bases are a match to TRBD1. The junction had 7 bases not matched to a gene; V was cut back by 3 bases and J by 4 bases. The CDR3 has 15 amino acids. Germline CDR1 and CDR2: LNHDA and SQIVND (reference sequence). CDR3 sequence: CASSIGTGSFYGYTF. DNA of the CDR3: TGTGCCAGTAGTATTGGGACAGGATCCTTCTATGGCTACACCTTC. The complete variable domain, with remaining parts taken from reference TRBV19 and TRBJ1-2, reads DGGITQSPKYLFRKEGQNVTLSCEQNLNHDAMYWYRQDPGQGLRLIYYSQIVNDFQKGDIAEGYSVSREKKESFPLTVTSAQKNPTAFYLCASSIGTGSFYGYTFGSGTRLTVV.

This clone was recorded a few times. The genes are TRBV4-1 and TRBJ1-2, with 12 bases matching TRBD1. The V gene end was trimmed by 1 base and the J gene end by 8 bases; junction bases not matched to a gene: 14. CDR3 size: 18 residues. In germline, CDR1 is MGHRA, CDR2 YSYEKL. The CDR3 nucleotides read TGCGCCAGCAGCCAAGTGTTTGATGCGGGACAGGGGGCGGGAGGCTACACCTTC. Translating it yields CASSQVFDAGQGAGGYTF.

V is TRBV28 and J is TRBJ2-5; TRBD1 might be the D (5 bases). The V gene's germline CDR1 is MDHEN and CDR2 SYDVKM. V was pared by 3 bases and J by 3 bases, with 17 bases between. The CDR3 is made up of 16 amino acids. CDR3 region: CASSFPPRQIKETQYF. CDR3 nucleotide sequence: TGTGCCAGCAGTTTTCCCCCCCGACAGATAAAAGAGACCCAGTACTTC.

The CDR3 DNA reads TGTGCCAGCTCACCGGCCCCGGGAGACACTGAAGCTTTCTTT. Translation gives CASSPAPGDTEAFF. The chain joins TRBV18 to TRBJ1-1; D remains unclear. CDR1 KGHSH and CDR2 LQKENI come from the germline V gene. This CDR3 is 14 amino acids long. Trimming cost V 3 bases and J 3 bases, with 11 bases left between them.

This clone was detected only once. The chain joins TRBV15 to TRBJ2-2; D is unclear. The CDR3 length is 15 residues. Germline values: CDR1 LNHNV, CDR2 YYDKDF (reference sequence). Trimming left V 0 bases short and J 6 bases short, with 11 bases between. This CDR3 is CATSRDLVRAGELFF. CDR3 in DNA: TGTGCCACCAGCAGAGATTTAGTACGGGCCGGGGAGCTGTTTTTT.

The V and J genes are TRBV5-1 and TRBJ2-5; TRBD2 aligns across 10 bases. V gave up 5 bases and J gave up 5 bases; unmatched junction bases: 12. Per the germline V gene, CDR1 is SGHRS and CDR2 is YFSETQ. CDR3 size: 16 residues. The CDR3 here is CASSHQREGLGETQYF. DNA of the CDR3: TGCGCCAGCAGTCATCAGCGGGAGGGCCTGGGGGAGACCCAGTACTTC.

The chain joins TRBV18 to TRBJ1-6; 7 nucleotides agree with TRBD1. After removal of 1 base from V and 6 bases from J, the junction contained 3 bases not matched to a gene. CDR1 and CDR2 from the germline V gene are KGHSH and LQKENI. The length of the CDR3 is 15 residues. CDR3 DNA: TGTGCCAGCTCACCACGAGACAGGGTTAATTCACCCCTCCACTTT. Translation: CASSPRDRVNSPLHF.